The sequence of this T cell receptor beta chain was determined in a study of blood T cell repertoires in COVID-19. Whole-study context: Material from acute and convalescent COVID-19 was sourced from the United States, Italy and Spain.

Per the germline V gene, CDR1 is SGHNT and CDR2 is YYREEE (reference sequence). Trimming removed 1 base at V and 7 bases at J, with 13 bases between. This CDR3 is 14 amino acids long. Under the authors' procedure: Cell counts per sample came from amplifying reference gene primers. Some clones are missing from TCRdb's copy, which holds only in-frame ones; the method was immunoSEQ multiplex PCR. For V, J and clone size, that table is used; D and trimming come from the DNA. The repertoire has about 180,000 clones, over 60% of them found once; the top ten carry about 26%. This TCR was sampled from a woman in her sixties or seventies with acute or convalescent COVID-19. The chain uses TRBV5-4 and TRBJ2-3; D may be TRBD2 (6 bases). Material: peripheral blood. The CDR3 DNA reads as TGTGCCAGCAGCTTGACGGGAGAGGGGAATACGCAGTATTTT. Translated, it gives CASSLTGEGNTQYF. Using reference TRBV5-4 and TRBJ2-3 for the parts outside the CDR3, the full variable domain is ETGVTQSPTHLIKTRGQQVTLRCSSQSGHNTVSWYQQALGQGPQFIFQYYREEENGRGNFPPRFSGLQFPNYSSELNVNALELDDSALYLCASSLTGEGNTQYFGPGTRLTVL.